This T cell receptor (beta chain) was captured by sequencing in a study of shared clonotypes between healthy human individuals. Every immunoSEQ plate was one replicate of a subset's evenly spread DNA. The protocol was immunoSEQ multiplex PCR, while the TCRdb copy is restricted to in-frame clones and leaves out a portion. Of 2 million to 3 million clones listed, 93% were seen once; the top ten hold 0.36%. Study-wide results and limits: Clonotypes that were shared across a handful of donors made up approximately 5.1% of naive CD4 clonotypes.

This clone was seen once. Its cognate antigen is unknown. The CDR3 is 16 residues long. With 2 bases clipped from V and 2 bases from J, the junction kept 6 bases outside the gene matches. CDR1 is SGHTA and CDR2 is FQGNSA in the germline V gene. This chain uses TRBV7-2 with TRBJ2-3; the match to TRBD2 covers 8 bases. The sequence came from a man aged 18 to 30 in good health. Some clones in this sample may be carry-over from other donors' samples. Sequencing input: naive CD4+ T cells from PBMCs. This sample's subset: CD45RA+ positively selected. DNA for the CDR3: TGTGCCAGCAGCTTAAACGGGAGGGCCCCCACAGATACGCAGTATTTT. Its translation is CASSLNGRAPTDTQYF.